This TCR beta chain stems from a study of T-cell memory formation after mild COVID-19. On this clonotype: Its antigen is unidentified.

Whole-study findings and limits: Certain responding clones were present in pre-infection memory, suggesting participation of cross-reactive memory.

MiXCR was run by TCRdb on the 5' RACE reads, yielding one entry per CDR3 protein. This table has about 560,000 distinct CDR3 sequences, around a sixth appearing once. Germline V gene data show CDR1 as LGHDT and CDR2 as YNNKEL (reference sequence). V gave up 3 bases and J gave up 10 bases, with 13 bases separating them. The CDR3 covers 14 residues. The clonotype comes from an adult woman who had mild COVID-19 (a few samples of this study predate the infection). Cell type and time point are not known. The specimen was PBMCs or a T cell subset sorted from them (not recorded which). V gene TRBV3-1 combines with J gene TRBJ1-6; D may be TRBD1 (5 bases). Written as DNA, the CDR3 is TGTGCCAGCAGCCAGGCAACAGGAGGATCACCCCTCCACTTT. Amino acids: CASSQATGGSPLHF.